The 17 T cell receptor beta chains given below trace back to one sample, sequenced in a study of early stage breast cancer tumors. The table came from immunoSEQ multiplex PCR; TCRdb's copy has only in-frame clones and leaves some out. The sample has about 72,000 clones, under 85% seen once. Sequencing was carried out using blood. These receptors originate from a person in their sixties with breast cancer.

The chain joins TRBV5-1 to TRBJ2-3, with TRBD2 matching 13 bases. Germline V CDR1 and CDR2: SGHRS, YFSETQ. CDR3 length: 17 amino acids. V gave up 4 bases and J gave up 8 bases; unmatched junction bases: 13. The DNA of the CDR3 is TGCGCCAGCAGCCCTTACCGGACTAGCGGGGGTCGGAGTACGCAGTATTTT. Translating gives CASSPYRTSGGRSTQYF. Full variable domain (remainder filled in from reference TRBV5-1 and TRBJ2-3): KAGVTQTPRYLIKTRGQQVTLSCSPISGHRSVSWYQQTPGQGLQFLFEYFSETQRNKGNFPGRFSGRQFSNSRSEMNVSTLELGDSALYLCASSPYRTSGGRSTQYFGPGTRLTVL.

The rearrangement uses TRBV19 and TRBJ1-4; D gene unclear. The CDR3 spans 12 residues. Germline CDR1 and CDR2: LNHDA and SQIVND (reference sequence). CDR3 coding DNA: TGTGCATGCGGGGTTCGCCCCCAAAAACTGTTTTTT. The encoded protein is CACGVRPQKLFF.

This chain links TRBV5-4 with TRBJ2-6; 7 bases match TRBD1. CDR3 size: 17 residues. CDR1 is SGHNT and CDR2 is YYREEE in the germline V gene (reference sequence). The junction had 7 bases not matched to a gene; V was cut back by 0 bases and J by 4 bases. The CDR3 here is CASSLASTGSGANVLTF. The DNA of the CDR3 is TGTGCCAGCAGCTTGGCCTCGACAGGGTCGGGGGCCAACGTCCTGACTTTC.

The chain joins TRBV28 to TRBJ2-1; 7 bases agree with TRBD1. Trimming removed 3 bases from V and 5 bases from J; junction bases left unmatched: 7. In germline, CDR1 is MDHEN, CDR2 SYDVKM. The CDR3 is 15 amino acids. CDR3 in DNA: TGTGCCAGCAGTTTTATAGGGGGCCCTGACAATGAGCAGTTCTTC. It translates to CASSFIGGPDNEQFF.

The CDR3 protein is CASSPVGAGGDRMNTEAFF. In nucleotides, the CDR3 is TGTGCCAGCAGCCCAGTTGGGGCAGGGGGCGATAGGATGAACACTGAAGCTTTCTTT. The rearrangement joins TRBV9 to TRBJ1-1, with TRBD1 identical over 8 bases. The germline gives CDR1 SGDLS, CDR2 YYNGEE. The CDR3 spans 19 residues. Trimming at V came to 4 bases and at J to 0 bases, leaving 17 bases not matched to a gene.

This clone is a singleton in its sample. The chain has TRBV5-1 and TRBJ2-5; D uncertain. The germline V gene has CDR1 SGHRS and CDR2 YFSETQ. Trimming removed 3 bases from V and 5 bases from J, with 14 bases in between. There are 14 residues in the CDR3. The CDR3 protein is CASSSRTTRETQYF. CDR3 DNA sequence: TGCGCCAGCAGCTCCCGGACGACCAGGGAGACCCAGTACTTC.

The count of this clone is one. The CDR3, as DNA: TGTGCCAGCAGCCGCGACTATAGCAATCAGCCCCAGCATTTT. Its translation: CASSRDYSNQPQHF. The chain carries TRBV28 and TRBJ1-5; D gene uncertain. The CDR3 is 14 amino acids. Germline V gene lookup returns CDR1 MDHEN and CDR2 SYDVKM. Between the trimmed V and J ends, which lost 6 bases and 0 bases, there was a span of 9 bases.

This clone turned up a few times. The chain carries TRBV7-8 and TRBJ2-7; tentative D call: TRBD1 (5 bases). The CDR3 is 14 residues long. Germline assignment: CDR1 SGHVS and CDR2 FQNEAQ. Trimming shortened V by 0 bases and J by 5 bases, and 11 bases separated the two germline ends. For the CDR3, the DNA is TGTGCCAGCAGCTTAGCTGGGGCTGGCAACGAGCAGTACTTC. Its translation is CASSLAGAGNEQYF.

V is TRBV28 and J is TRBJ2-7, with TRBD2 identical over 11 bases. Germline loops: CDR1 MDHEN, CDR2 SYDVKM. Trimming removed 11 bases from V and 2 bases from J; junction bases left unmatched: 5. CDR3 length: 13 residues. For the CDR3, the DNA is TGTGCCTGCCAGACTAGCGGGACCTACGAGCAGTACTTC. Protein product: CACQTSGTYEQYF. Variable domain in full (rest from reference TRBV28 and TRBJ2-7): DVKVTQSSRYLVKRTGEKVFLECVQDMDHENMFWYRQDPGLGLRLIYFSYDVKMKEKGDIPEGYSVSREKKERFSLILESASTNQTSMYLCACQTSGTYEQYFGPGTRLTVT.

V is TRBV5-6 and J is TRBJ1-4; maybe TRBD1 (5 bases). CDR3 size: 14 residues. Germline CDR1 reads SGHDT; CDR2 reads YYEEEE. Trimming removed 4 bases at V and 3 bases at J, with 10 bases between. The CDR3 sequence is CASSPGGANEKLFF. The DNA for the CDR3 is TGTGCCAGCAGCCCCGGGGGAGCTAATGAAAAACTGTTTTTT.

The CDR3 protein is CSGQLSGANVLTF. DNA of the CDR3: TGCAGCGGCCAGCTGTCTGGGGCCAACGTCCTGACTTTC. V and J are TRBV29-1 and TRBJ2-6; D remains ambiguous. Per germline, CDR1 SQVTM and CDR2 ANQGSEA. V shed 7 bases and J shed 1 base, with 8 bases lying between them. The CDR3 consists of 13 residues.

This chain joins TRBV4-2 and TRBJ2-3; 11 bases are shared with TRBD2. The germline V gene encodes CDR1 LGHNA and CDR2 YNFKEQ. The CDR3 is made up of 18 amino acids. The V and J ends lost 1 base and 2 bases, in that order; junction bases with no gene match: 8. Written as DNA, the CDR3 is TGTGCCAGCAGCCAAGGTCTAGCGGGGGGCCCATCCACAGATACGCAGTATTTT. It yields the protein CASSQGLAGGPSTDTQYF.

On this clone: The junction shows a germline mismatch at one end, possibly a read error. This sequence joins TRBV9 and TRBJ2-1; D might be TRBD1 or TRBD2, each matching 5 bases. The V gene's germline CDR1 is SGDLS and CDR2 YYNGEE. This CDR3 contains 14 residues. The CDR3 reads CASSVAGTYDEQFF. In DNA, the CDR3 is TGTGCCAGCAGCGTAGCTGGGACCTACGATGAGCAGTTCTTC.

The J gene is TRBJ1-2, the V gene TRBV25-1; perhaps TRBD1 as D (6 bases). CDR3 length: 13 residues. Germline V lookup: CDR1 MGHDK, CDR2 SYGVNS. The germline V and J ends were trimmed by 5 bases and 4 bases, with 11 bases remaining between them. The CDR3 coding sequence is TGTGCCAGCAGTAAGGACAGACGCTATGGCTACACCTTC. It encodes CASSKDRRYGYTF.

The V call is TRBV4-1, the J call TRBJ2-2; TRBD2 is a possible D gene (6 bases). The germline V gene has CDR1 MGHRA and CDR2 YSYEKL. The CDR3 runs to 15 residues. Trimming left V 4 bases short and J 0 bases short, with 9 bases between. The CDR3 DNA reads as TGCGCCAGCAGCCCCGCGGGAACGAACACCGGGGAGCTGTTTTTT. This encodes CASSPAGTNTGELFF.

The chain has TRBV5-1 and TRBJ2-1, with 7 bases aligning to TRBD1. Germline V CDR1 and CDR2: SGHRS, YFSETQ. The CDR3 is 15 residues long. V lost 2 bases, J lost 0 bases, and 2 bases stayed unmatched. CDR3 coding DNA: TGCGCCAGCAGCTTCCGGGACAGCTCCTACAATGAGCAGTTCTTC. Translation: CASSFRDSSYNEQFF.

This chain uses TRBV30 with TRBJ1-2, with D unclear. The CDR3 is 16 residues long. V was pared by 0 bases and J by 8 bases, with 22 bases between. CDR1 GTSNPN and CDR2 SVGIG come from the germline V gene (reference sequence). CDR3 in DNA: TGTGCCTGGAGTGTTCCGGCAACCGGGCCAGCGAGGGGCTACACCTTC. Protein sequence: CAWSVPATGPARGYTF.